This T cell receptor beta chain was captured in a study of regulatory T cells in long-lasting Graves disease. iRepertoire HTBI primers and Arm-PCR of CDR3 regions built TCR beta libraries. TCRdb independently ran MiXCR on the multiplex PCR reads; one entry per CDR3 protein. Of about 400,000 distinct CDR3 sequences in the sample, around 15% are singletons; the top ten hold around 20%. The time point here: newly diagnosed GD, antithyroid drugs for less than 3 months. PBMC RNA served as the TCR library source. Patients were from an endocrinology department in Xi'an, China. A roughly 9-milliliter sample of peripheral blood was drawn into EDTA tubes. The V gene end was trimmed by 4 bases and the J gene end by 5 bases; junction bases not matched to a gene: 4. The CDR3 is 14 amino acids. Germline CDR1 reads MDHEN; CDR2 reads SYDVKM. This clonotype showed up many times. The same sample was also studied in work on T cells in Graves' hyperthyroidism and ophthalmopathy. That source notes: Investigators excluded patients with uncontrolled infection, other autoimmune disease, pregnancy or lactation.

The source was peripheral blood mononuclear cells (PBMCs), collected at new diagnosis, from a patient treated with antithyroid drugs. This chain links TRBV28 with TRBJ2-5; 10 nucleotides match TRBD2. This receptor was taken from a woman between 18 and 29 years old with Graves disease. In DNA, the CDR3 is TGTGCCAGCAGTTCTAGCGGGAGCAGCGAGACCCAGTACTTC. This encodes CASSSSGSSETQYF.